This is a list of T cell receptor beta chains from one sample in a study of T cell responses to AZD1222 COVID-19 vaccine. TCRdb's table, derived via immunoSEQ multiplex PCR, lists solely in-frame clones and lacks some. The table lists approximately 100,000 clones, about 90% of them singletons. This sample comprised peripheral blood, obtained 28 days after the second AZD1222 dose. The origin of the receptors is an adult who received the AZD1222 COVID-19 vaccine. Both conserved end residues are part of each CDR3. Each record gives: V gene, D gene, J gene, clone size, CDR3 DNA, CDR3 protein. A D gene is named only where the DNA matches it firmly. Clone size is given for some rows only: seen once, a few or many times, or a class if the clone is expanded.

TRBV9,-,TRBJ2-1,-,TGTGCCAGCAGCGAGCTACAGGGCGAGGTTAATGAGCAGTTCTTC,CASSELQGEVNEQFF
TRBV18,-,TRBJ1-1,once,TGTGCCAGCTCACCGTGGAACACTGAAGCTTTCTTT,CASSPWNTEAFF
TRBV18,-,TRBJ1-2,-,TGTGCCAGCTCACCGGCCTCGAACAGAGATCAAAGGAATGGCTACACCTTC,CASSPASNRDQRNGYTF
TRBV7-3,-,TRBJ2-5,-,TGTGCCAGCAGCACCAACGGACAGAACCAAGAGACCCAGTACTTC,CASSTNGQNQETQYF
TRBV19,-,TRBJ2-6,-,TGTGCCAGTAGTATAAGCGTCGTGACAGCGGGGGCCAACGTCCTGACTTTC,CASSISVVTAGANVLTF
TRBV18,-,TRBJ1-3,few,TGTGCCAGCTCACCACGCAGGGACCCTGGAAACACCATATATTTT,CASSPRRDPGNTIYF
TRBV30,-,TRBJ2-1,-,TGTGCCTGGAGCTACTATATCGGCAGGATTTCCTACAATGAGCAGTTCTTC,CAWSYYIGRISYNEQFF
TRBV6-5,TRBD1,TRBJ1-2,-,TGTGCCAGCAGTCGAACCGGGACAGGGCTGCTGTACACCTTC,CASSRTGTGLLYTF
TRBV2,-,TRBJ1-1,-,TGTGCCAGCAGTGAAGATGCCGCTATAATGAACACTGAAGCTTTCTTT,CASSEDAAIMNTEAFF
TRBV11-3,-,TRBJ1-5,-,TGTGCCAGCAGCTTCCGACAGTGCAATCAGCCCCAGCATTTT,CASSFRQCNQPQHF
TRBV28,TRBD2,TRBJ2-1,-,TGTGCCAGCAGTCCCCTACACTCTAGCGGGAGCTACAATGAGCAGTTCTTC,CASSPLHSSGSYNEQFF
TRBV2,TRBD2,TRBJ2-3,-,TGTGCCAGCAGGTCGAAAAGGGAGGGAGCGCAGTATTTT,CASRSKREGAQYF
TRBV19,TRBD1,TRBJ1-5,-,TGTGCCAGTAGTTCGGACAGGCGATATAGCAATCAGCCCCAGCATTTT,CASSSDRRYSNQPQHF
TRBV5-4,TRBD1,TRBJ1-1,-,TGTGCCAGCAGCATGACAGGGGGCACTGAAGCTTTCTTT,CASSMTGGTEAFF
TRBV6-2/TRBV6-3,-,TRBJ1-2,-,TGTGCCAGCAGTTACTCCCAGGGGTCTGTCTATGGCTACACCTTC,CASSYSQGSVYGYTF
TRBV7-9,-,TRBJ2-3,-,TGTGCCAGCAGCTTAGATGGAGCCACAGATACGCAGTATTTT,CASSLDGATDTQYF
TRBV11-3,-,TRBJ2-7,-,TGTGCCAGCAGCTCCGACACCAGCTCCTACGAGCAGTACTTC,CASSSDTSSYEQYF
TRBV4-2,TRBD2,TRBJ2-7,few,TGTGCCAGCAGCCAAGATGTTTTCGGCGGGAGGGCCCGGGGGGAGCAGTACTTC,CASSQDVFGGRARGEQYF
TRBV7-2,-,TRBJ1-5,-,TGTGCCAGCAGCTTAGAGTCAGCTCCTAGCAATCAGCCCCAGCATTTT,CASSLESAPSNQPQHF
TRBV6-1,TRBD1,TRBJ2-2,once,TGTGCCAGCAGTGAATATCGGGCAGGGGGCGTTTCCGGGGAGCTGTTTTTT,CASSEYRAGGVSGELFF
TRBV19,TRBD1,TRBJ1-5,-,TGTGCCAGTAGCTCACGAATACCGGGACAGGGGGTAGCGGGACAGCCCCAGCATTTT,CASSSRIPGQGVAGQPQHF
TRBV28,-,TRBJ2-7,-,TGTGCCAGCACCGTCCAGGGGACCTACGAGCAGTACTTC,CASTVQGTYEQYF